This T cell receptor (beta chain) was found in a study of identical twins (dated by TCRdb to the mid-2010s). For the wider study: To test whether fetal clonotypes persist, the study used deep sequencing on TCR alpha and beta repertoires from monozygotic twins, unrelated adults of various ages, and cord blood. To rule out contamination, the twin experiments were replicated at different times with different library preparation protocols.

Library construction relied on 5' RACE. Sequencing was performed on an Illumina HiSeq 2000. Template switching added a universal primer binding site, and the final cDNA carried a unique molecular identifier that allowed TCR cDNA molecules to be counted accurately. Specific primers in the conserved constant-segment region were used to synthesize first-strand cDNA for TCR alpha and beta chains. To control for contamination, every cDNA library carried two barcodes: a SMART-Mk sample barcode plus Illumina barcodes. Two successive PCR steps introduced TruSeq adapter sequences along with Illumina sample barcodes. Sequencing of the TCR alpha and beta cDNA libraries was done on the Illumina HiSeq platform using custom primers. From the authors' description of their analysis: MiGEC processed the raw reads to extract unique molecular identifiers, while MiXCR was used to determine the CDR3 positions. For each individual, recombination models were inferred using an EM algorithm with the repgenHMM and IGoR tools. Shared clonotype analysis was performed with the tcR package in R, normalizing sharing by the product of cloneset sizes. Out-of-frame nonproductive sequences were analyzed to study raw recombination free of thymic and clonal selection effects. TCRdb applied fastp at Q25 and MiXCR to the public reads, then kept only in-frame beta chains. Each CDR3 protein appears once, grouped with its most common genes and DNA. The V and J calls here are based on TCRdb, not the publication. The sample table holds hundreds of thousands of distinct CDR3 sequences, of which around 20% were seen once. Of the sample, 4% to 4.5% falls within the top ten clones.

Every donor was a healthy Caucasian. Three pairs of female monozygotic twins, all aged roughly 18 to 29 years, were included in the twin cohort. Peripheral blood mononuclear cells were the source from which RNA for the TCR libraries was isolated. Points the paper makes about the study in general: In beta out-of-frame sequences, excess twin sharing was weaker, because having fewer shared sequences lowered the signal-to-noise ratio. Because the same donors could not be followed over many years, the conclusions relied on cross-sectional statistical analysis. In monozygotic twins, out-of-frame TCR alpha sharing was systematically underestimated by recombination models, although the models agreed with sharing between unrelated individuals. Zero-insertion analyses could be partly confounded by invariant T cells such as MAIT and iNKT, although diverse VJ usage argued against such confounding for most clonotypes. Abundant cord blood beta clonotypes carried fewer insertions; young adult naive repertoires showed a weaker similar trend, while memory repertoires showed none. Out-of-frame TCR alpha sequences shared between twins showed an excess of low generation-probability sequences compared with coincidental sharing between unrelated individuals.

CDR1 and CDR2, looked up from the germline V gene (reference sequence), are WNHNN and SYGVQD. V lost 6 bases and J lost 2 bases; the stretch between them is 9 bases long. From cysteine to phenylalanine, the CDR3 is 13 amino acids long. Solely the CDR3 DNA is kept, with 39 bases framed from the first base. This clonotype was detected a few times. No antigen is known for it. No base quality information exists; no much larger clone differs at one position. The same data also contributed to another study, on T cells expressing NK-cell markers. According to the second study: TCR beta-chain repertoires were profiled in sorted CD3+CD56+NKG2C+, CD3+CD56+NKG2C- and CD3+CD56-NKG2C+ T-cell subsets from several donors. Among the eight sequenced donors, seven were HCMV-seropositive and one was HCMV-seronegative. In several experiments an anti-gammadeltaTCR antibody was added to restrict sorting to alphabetaTCR-expressing T cells. In roughly six donors, the dominant CD3+CD56+NKG2C+ clonotypes were among the top 10 CD8+ clonotypes and accounted for roughly 1.0-7.5% of CD8+ T cells. Those dominant clonotypes were again the most abundant among CD3+CD56-NKG2C+ cells in a few donors, at about 25-60.1%. Whether the expanded NKG2C-expressing T cell clones were specific for HCMV antigens was left unclear. All eight donors whose samples were sequenced were randomly selected healthy volunteers, three of them men and five women. A commercial ELISA kit detecting HCMV-specific IgG in serum was used to determine HCMV serostatus. Bulk peripheral blood T-cell repertoires were additionally sequenced from unsorted PBMC for several donors. Reads were demultiplexed and grouped by UMI with MIGEC, and clonotypes were assembled and quantified with MiTCR. To exclude erroneous sequences, any TCR cDNA sequence not supported by at least two reads was discarded. The tcR package was used for downstream repertoire analysis, with clonotypes matched between fractions based on CDR3 nucleotide sequence plus V segment. VDJmatch was used to annotate antigen specificity against VDJdb, with one amino acid substitution in CDR3 allowed.

The clonotype comes from a woman under 30 in good health. Input material: PBMCs. The chain was built from TRBV10-1 and TRBJ2-3, with the D gene not confidently named. The CDR3 amino acid sequence is: CASRLDLTDTQYF. The DNA is as follows: TGCGCCAGCAGACTGGACCTCACAGATACGCAGTATTTT.